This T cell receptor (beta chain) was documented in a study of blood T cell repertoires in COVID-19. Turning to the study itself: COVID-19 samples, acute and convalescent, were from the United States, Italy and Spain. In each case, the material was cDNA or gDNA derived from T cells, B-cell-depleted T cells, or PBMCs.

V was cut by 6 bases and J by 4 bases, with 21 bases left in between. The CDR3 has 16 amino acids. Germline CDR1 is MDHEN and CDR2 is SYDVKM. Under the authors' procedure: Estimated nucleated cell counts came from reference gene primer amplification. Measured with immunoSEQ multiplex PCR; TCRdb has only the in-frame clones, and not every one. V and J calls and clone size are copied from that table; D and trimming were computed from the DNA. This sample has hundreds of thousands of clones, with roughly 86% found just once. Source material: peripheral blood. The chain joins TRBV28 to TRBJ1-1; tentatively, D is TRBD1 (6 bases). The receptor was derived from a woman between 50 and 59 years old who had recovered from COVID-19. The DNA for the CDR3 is TGTGCCAGCAGACCGAACCCGGACAGTGGGGGCACTGAAGCTTTCTTT. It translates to CASRPNPDSGGTEAFF.